Shown below are 10 T cell receptor beta chains from a single sample sequenced in a study of blood T cells in healthy people across ages (dated by TCRdb to between 2015 and 2017). Libraries were prepared through 5' RACE. TCRdb names Illumina HiSeq 2500 as the instrument used. The second PCR ran for about 6 to 12 cycles and used a J-beta primer mix along with a sample-barcoded 5' primer. TCRdb reanalyzed the raw reads on its own, using fastp at Q25 for trimming and MiXCR for clone calling, and kept in-frame beta chains. Identical CDR3 proteins give one entry, which carries the most common genes and DNA. For this sample there are 500,000 to 700,000 distinct CDR3 sequences; approximately 30% appear just once. 15% to 17% of the sample is held by the ten biggest clonotypes. What was sequenced was blood. These TCRs come from a woman aged 80 or over in good health.

Comment on this clonotype: A much larger clone sits a single nucleotide away, making a read error possible. This chain connects TRBV30 to TRBJ2-6, with D perhaps being TRBD1 or TRBD2 (5 bases each). This CDR3 contains 15 residues. The germline V gene has CDR1 GTSNPN and CDR2 SVGIG (reference sequence). V dropped 1 base and J dropped 8 bases, with 15 bases sitting between them. The CDR3 DNA reads TGTGCCTGGAGTGGCGCAGGGCCCGGGACCAACGTCCTGACTTTC. Amino acids: CAWSGAGPGTNVLTF.

The V call is TRBV5-6, the J call TRBJ2-1, with D possibly matching TRBD1 (5 bases). This CDR3 region has 14 residues. Trimming left V 0 bases short and J 10 bases short, with 14 bases between. The germline V gene encodes CDR1 SGHDT and CDR2 YYEEEE. CDR3 loop: CASSLGQGYYEQFF. CDR3 in DNA: TGTGCCAGCAGCTTGGGGCAGGGTTACTACGAGCAGTTCTTC.

This clonotype has at least ten counts. The chain uses TRBV24-1 and TRBJ2-5, with a tentative D call TRBD1 (5 bases). The CDR3 covers 15 residues. The V end was cut by 4 bases, the J end by 2 bases, with 13 bases between. Germline CDR1 is KGHDR and CDR2 is SFDVKD. The CDR3 region is CATSELRGLQETQYF. The CDR3 DNA reads TGTGCCACCAGTGAGTTAAGGGGTTTACAAGAGACCCAGTACTTC.

This clonotype was observed many times. The J gene is TRBJ2-7, the V gene TRBV7-9; 10 bases match TRBD1. Germline V lookup: CDR1 SEHNR, CDR2 FQNEAQ (reference sequence). The CDR3 runs 16 residues. Trimming removed 0 bases from V and 3 bases from J; junction bases left unmatched: 5. The CDR3 bases are TGTGCCAGCAGCTTAGCCGTAGGACAGGGGGACTACGAGCAGTACTTC. Translating gives CASSLAVGQGDYEQYF.

The rearrangement uses TRBV16 and TRBJ1-1; unclear D gene. Germline V gene sequence: CDR1 KGHSY, CDR2 FQNENV. The length of the CDR3 is 14 residues. The V end was cut by 4 bases, the J end by 8 bases, with 17 bases between. The CDR3 spells CASSPAGKGSEAFF. In DNA, the CDR3 is TGTGCCAGCAGCCCTGCGGGCAAGGGCTCCGAAGCTTTCTTT. Filled out from reference TRBV16 and TRBJ1-1, the complete variable domain reads GEEVAQTPKHLVRGEGQKAKLYCAPIKGHSYVFWYQQVLKNEFKFLISFQNENVFDETGMPKERFSAKCLPNSPCSLEIQATKLEDSAVYFCASSPAGKGSEAFFGQGTRLTVV.

The chain combines TRBV6-1 with TRBJ2-3, with D perhaps assigned TRBD1 or TRBD2 (7 bases each). V was pared by 8 bases and J by 5 bases, with 17 bases between. Germline CDR1 and CDR2: MNHNS and SASEGT. The CDR3 runs 14 residues. The DNA of the CDR3 is TGTGCCAGCCTCAGGGGGGGGCGGATAGATACGCAGTATTTT. Its protein is CASLRGGRIDTQYF.

Concerning this clonotype: Germline and junction disagree at one end, which may indicate a read error. The rearrangement joins TRBV7-2 to TRBJ1-4, with 10 bases fitting TRBD1. The CDR3 contains 15 residues. Germline-derived CDR1 and CDR2 are SGHTA and FQGNSA. CDR3 in amino acids: CASSPSGQGREKRFF. CDR3 nucleotides: TGTGCCAGCAGCCCGTCGGGACAGGGGAGGGAAAAACGGTTTTTT.

This clonotype has just a few counts. DNA of the CDR3: TGTGCCAGCAGTTTAAGCGGATTGAGCACAGATACGCAGTATTTT. This gives the protein CASSLSGLSTDTQYF. The rearrangement uses TRBV12-3 or TRBV12-4 and TRBJ2-3; maybe TRBD2 (5 bases). The V end was cut by 2 bases, the J end by 0 bases, with 9 bases between. The CDR3 has 15 residues.

In this sample, this clonotype turned up a few times. A much larger clone is a single base away; this may be a read error. The CDR3 here is CAGKEGLHNEQFF. The CDR3 DNA reads as TGCGCCGGCAAGGAGGGGCTACACAATGAGCAGTTCTTC. This chain links TRBV5-1 with TRBJ2-1; D may be TRBD2 (6 bases). Per the germline V gene, CDR1 is SGHRS and CDR2 is YFSETQ. The CDR3 loop spans 13 amino acids. Trimming left V 10 bases short and J 5 bases short, with 16 bases between.

The chain has TRBV29-1 and TRBJ2-1; 13 nucleotides line up with TRBD2. Looked up from germline, CDR1 is SQVTM and CDR2 is ANQGSEA. This CDR3 comprises 15 residues. J was trimmed by 9 bases and V by 1 base; bases with no gene match: 6. DNA of the CDR3: TGCAGCGTTGAAGCACTAGCGGGAGGGCTGGTTGAGCAGTTCTTC. The encoded protein is CSVEALAGGLVEQFF.